What follows are 13 T cell receptor beta chains derived from one specimen sequenced in a study of blood T cell repertoires in COVID-19. The data were produced by immunoSEQ multiplex PCR, yet TCRdb's version contains in-frame clones alone and is incomplete. The sample lists around 200,000 clones; around 88% were seen once. Sequenced input: peripheral blood. These receptors were obtained from a man aged 50-59 years with active or convalescent COVID-19.

The J gene is TRBJ1-2, the V gene TRBV5-5, with unresolved D. This CDR3 comprises 14 residues. With 2 bases removed from V and 4 bases from J, the gap between germline ends came to 12 bases. Per the germline V gene, CDR1 is SGHKS and CDR2 is YYEKEE (reference sequence). The CDR3: CASSLDGRGYGYTF. The CDR3 DNA reads as TGTGCCAGCAGCTTAGATGGTAGAGGCTATGGCTACACCTTC. The variable domain in full, completed from reference TRBV5-5 and TRBJ1-2, reads DAGVTQSPTHLIKTRGQQVTLRCSPISGHKSVSWYQQVLGQGPQFIFQYYEKEERGRGNFPDRFSARQFPNYSSELNVNALLLGDSALYLCASSLDGRGYGYTFGSGTRLTVV.

V and J are TRBV7-8 and TRBJ2-7; TRBD1 aligns across 7 bases. The CDR3 is made up of 15 amino acids. With 5 bases clipped from V and 3 bases from J, the junction kept 10 bases outside the gene matches. Germline V gene sequence: CDR1 SGHVS, CDR2 FQNEAQ. The CDR3 spells CASSRDRASNYEQYF. CDR3 bases: TGTGCCAGCAGCCGAGACAGGGCCAGCAACTACGAGCAGTACTTC.

CDR3 coding DNA: TGCGCCAGCAGCCTGGGGGACAGGGTTTTCTCTGTGCAGTTCTTC. Protein sequence: CASSLGDRVFSVQFF. This chain uses TRBV5-1 with TRBJ2-1; TRBD1 aligns across 9 bases. V lost 4 bases, J lost 12 bases, and 14 bases stayed unmatched. CDR1 is SGHRS, CDR2 YFSETQ, per germline. The CDR3 has 15 residues.

The CDR3: CASSLTSTDTQYF. CDR3 coding DNA: TGTGCCAGCAGCCTAACTAGCACAGATACGCAGTATTTT. This chain links TRBV5-4 with TRBJ2-3; D is uncertain. This CDR3 region has 13 residues. With 4 bases removed from V and 0 bases from J, the gap between germline ends came to 6 bases. Germline assignment: CDR1 SGHNT and CDR2 YYREEE (reference sequence).

The gene calls are TRBV9 and TRBJ1-1; D is ambiguous. The CDR3 is 14 residues long. Germline V lookup: CDR1 SGDLS, CDR2 YYNGEE. Trimming removed 1 base from V and 4 bases from J, with 11 bases in between. This chain's CDR3 is CASSVQSSGTEAFF. The CDR3 coding sequence is TGTGCCAGCAGCGTACAGTCCTCGGGCACTGAAGCTTTCTTT.

The chain is built from TRBV7-8 and TRBJ1-1; 7 nucleotides align to TRBD1. The trim removed 0 bases at V and 7 bases at J, leaving 5 bases unmatched. Germline loops: CDR1 SGHVS, CDR2 FQNEAQ. CDR3 length: 14 amino acids. The CDR3 protein is CASSLAPRTGEAFF. CDR3 DNA sequence: TGTGCCAGCAGCTTAGCCCCCAGGACAGGTGAAGCTTTCTTT.

The genes are TRBV5-1 and TRBJ1-2; tentatively, D is TRBD1 (6 bases). From germline, CDR1 is SGHRS and CDR2 YFSETQ. Between the trimmed V and J ends, which lost 2 bases and 7 bases, there was a span of 9 bases. The CDR3 covers 12 residues. In DNA form, the CDR3 reads TGCGCCAGCAGCTTACAGGGAGCTGGCTACACCTTC. Residues: CASSLQGAGYTF.

This clone has just a few counts. The V and J genes are TRBV27 and TRBJ1-1; weak D call: TRBD1 (6 bases). Trimming left V 5 bases short and J 2 bases short, with 12 bases between. CDR1 is MNHEY, CDR2 SMNVEV, per germline (reference sequence). The CDR3 loop spans 14 amino acids. In nucleotides, the CDR3 is TGTGCCAGCAGTGGGGACATGGTTAACACTGAAGCTTTCTTT. This sequence encodes CASSGDMVNTEAFF.

The genes are TRBV19 and TRBJ1-4; 9 bases map to TRBD1. Trimming cost V 5 bases and J 6 bases; bases outside gene matches: 13. CDR1 and CDR2 (germline): LNHDA, SQIVND (reference sequence). There are 17 residues in the CDR3. The CDR3 coding sequence is TGTGCCAGTAGTCAAACCGGGACAGGGTATTTCGATGAAAAACTGTTTTTT. This translates into CASSQTGTGYFDEKLFF.

V gene TRBV5-1 combines with J gene TRBJ2-5; perhaps TRBD1 as D (5 bases). Trimming left V 4 bases short and J 2 bases short, with 9 bases between. Germline CDR1 is SGHRS and CDR2 is YFSETQ. The CDR3 length is 13 residues. CDR3 sequence: CASSGARQETQYF. CDR3 sequence (DNA): TGCGCCAGCAGCGGGGCTCGACAAGAGACCCAGTACTTC. The variable domain in full, with the rest retrieved from reference TRBV5-1 and TRBJ2-5, is KAGVTQTPRYLIKTRGQQVTLSCSPISGHRSVSWYQQTPGQGLQFLFEYFSETQRNKGNFPGRFSGRQFSNSRSEMNVSTLELGDSALYLCASSGARQETQYFGPGTRLLVL.

The chain links TRBV6-5 to TRBJ1-4; 7 nucleotides match TRBD1. The CDR3 extends over 14 amino acids. Germline CDR1 and CDR2: MNHEY and SVGAGI. The V and J ends lost 6 bases and 7 bases, in that order; junction bases with no gene match: 8. The CDR3 reads CASRVQGQGEKLFF. DNA for the CDR3: TGTGCCAGCAGGGTACAGGGGCAGGGTGAAAAACTGTTTTTT.

The chain has TRBV5-5 and TRBJ1-1; D ambiguous. From germline, CDR1 is SGHKS and CDR2 YYEKEE (reference sequence). The V end was cut by 1 base, the J end by 2 bases, with 21 bases between. The CDR3 has 18 amino acids. The CDR3 sequence: CASSLRSEGWGPNTEAFF. As DNA, the CDR3 is TGTGCCAGCAGCTTGCGGTCTGAGGGTTGGGGTCCCAACACTGAAGCTTTCTTT.

The V gene is TRBV5-1, the J gene TRBJ2-7; perhaps TRBD2 as D (6 bases). The CDR3 length is 14 residues. Per the germline V gene, CDR1 is SGHRS and CDR2 is YFSETQ. Trimming removed 0 bases at V and 6 bases at J, with 13 bases between. CDR3 sequence (DNA): TGCGCCAGCAGCTTGGTTGTCCAGGGAGGCGAGCAGTACTTC. Translation gives CASSLVVQGGEQYF.